The clone carrying this T cell receptor beta chain was observed a few times. Trimming removed 0 bases at V and 4 bases at J, with 9 bases between. This CDR3 has 14 residues. Germline loops: CDR1 WSHSY, CDR2 SAAADI. The sample is drawn from a study of T cells in Graves' hyperthyroidism and ophthalmopathy. Using RNA transcripts as the source, TCR beta CDR3 regions were amplified. Using the HTBI primer set, a first-round RT-PCR was run on the TCR CDR3. TCRdb analysed the multiplex PCR reads with MiXCR anew, one entry per CDR3 protein. The sample has about 480,000 distinct CDR3 sequences; around an eighth are singletons.

The TCR originated in a woman in her late teens or twenties with Graves' hyperthyroidism. J is TRBJ2-5 and V is TRBV10-2; no firm D call. Sequencing was carried out using blood. The CDR3 DNA reads as TGCGCCAGCAGTGAGTCCCTACTCGGAGAGACCCAGTACTTC. This encodes CASSESLLGETQYF.